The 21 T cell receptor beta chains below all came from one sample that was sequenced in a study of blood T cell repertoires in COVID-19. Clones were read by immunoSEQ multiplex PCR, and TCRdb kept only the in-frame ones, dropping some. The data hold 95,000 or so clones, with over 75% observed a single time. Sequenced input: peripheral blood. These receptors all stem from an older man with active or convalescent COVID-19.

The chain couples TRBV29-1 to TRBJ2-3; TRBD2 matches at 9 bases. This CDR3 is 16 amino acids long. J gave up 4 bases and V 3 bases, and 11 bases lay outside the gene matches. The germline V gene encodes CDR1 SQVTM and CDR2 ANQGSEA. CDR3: CSVEGGGAVLADTQYF. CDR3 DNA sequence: TGCAGCGTTGAGGGCGGGGGGGCTGTCTTGGCAGATACGCAGTATTTT.

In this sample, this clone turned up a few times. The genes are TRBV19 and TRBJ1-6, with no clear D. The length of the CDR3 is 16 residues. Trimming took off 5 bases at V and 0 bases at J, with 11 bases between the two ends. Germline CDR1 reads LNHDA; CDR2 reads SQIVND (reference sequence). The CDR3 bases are TGTGCCAGTAGTTTCTCAGGCAGCTCCTATAATTCACCCCTCCACTTT. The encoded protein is CASSFSGSSYNSPLHF.

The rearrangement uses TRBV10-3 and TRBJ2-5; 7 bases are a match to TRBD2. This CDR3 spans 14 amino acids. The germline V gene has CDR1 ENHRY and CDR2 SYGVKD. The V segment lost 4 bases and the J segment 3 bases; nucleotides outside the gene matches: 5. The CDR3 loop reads CAISASRGEETQYF. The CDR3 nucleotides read TGTGCCATCAGTGCAAGTCGGGGGGAAGAGACCCAGTACTTC.

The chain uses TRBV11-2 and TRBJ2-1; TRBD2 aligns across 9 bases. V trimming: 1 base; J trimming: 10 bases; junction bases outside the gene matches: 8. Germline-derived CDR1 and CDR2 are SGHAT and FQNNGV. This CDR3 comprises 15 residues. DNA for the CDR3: TGTGCCAGCAGCTTAGTGGCGGGGGGGCGCAGGGAGCAGTTCTTC. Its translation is CASSLVAGGRREQFF.

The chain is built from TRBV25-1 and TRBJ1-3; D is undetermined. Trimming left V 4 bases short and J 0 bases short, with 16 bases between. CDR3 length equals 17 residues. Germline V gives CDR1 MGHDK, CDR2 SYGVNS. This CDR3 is CASSGDRGLNSGNTIYF. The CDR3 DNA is TGTGCCAGCAGTGGGGATCGGGGTTTAAACTCTGGAAACACCATATATTTT.

In nucleotides, the CDR3 is TGTGCCAGCAGCTTAGCAGGGGGTTCAACTAATGAAAAACTGTTTTTT. This translates into CASSLAGGSTNEKLFF. This chain uses TRBV7-9 with TRBJ1-4, with D possibly being TRBD1 (6 bases). Deletions cut 0 bases from V and 0 bases from J, with 8 bases between. The CDR3 is made up of 16 amino acids. Germline CDR1 SEHNR, CDR2 FQNEAQ (reference sequence).

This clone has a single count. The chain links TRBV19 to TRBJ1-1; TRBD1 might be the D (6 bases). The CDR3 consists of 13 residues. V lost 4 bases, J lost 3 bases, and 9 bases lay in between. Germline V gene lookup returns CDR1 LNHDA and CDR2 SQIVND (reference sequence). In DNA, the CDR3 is TGTGCCAGTAGTACCCGACAGGACACTGAAGCTTTCTTT. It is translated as CASSTRQDTEAFF.

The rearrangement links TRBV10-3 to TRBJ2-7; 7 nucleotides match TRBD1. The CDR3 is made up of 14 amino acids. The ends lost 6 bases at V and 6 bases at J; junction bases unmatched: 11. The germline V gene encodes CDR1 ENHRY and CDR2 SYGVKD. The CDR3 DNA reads TGTGCCATCAGAGGAACAGGGGAATTTCGCGAGCAGTACTTC. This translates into CAIRGTGEFREQYF.

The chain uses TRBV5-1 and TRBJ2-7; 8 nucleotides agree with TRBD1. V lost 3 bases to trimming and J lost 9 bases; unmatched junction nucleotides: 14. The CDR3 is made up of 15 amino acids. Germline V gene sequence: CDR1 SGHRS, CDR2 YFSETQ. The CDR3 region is CASSSGTGERYGQYF. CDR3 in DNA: TGCGCCAGCAGCTCCGGGACAGGCGAACGGTATGGGCAGTACTTC.

The CDR3 protein is CASRTGTTYQPQHF. CDR3 coding DNA: TGTGCCAGCAGGACCGGGACAACCTATCAGCCCCAGCATTTT. J is TRBJ1-5 and V is TRBV2, with D perhaps matching TRBD1 (6 bases). Trimming shortened V by 6 bases and J by 5 bases, and 14 bases separated the two germline ends. Germline CDR1 and CDR2: SNHLY and FYNNEI. The CDR3 extends over 14 amino acids.

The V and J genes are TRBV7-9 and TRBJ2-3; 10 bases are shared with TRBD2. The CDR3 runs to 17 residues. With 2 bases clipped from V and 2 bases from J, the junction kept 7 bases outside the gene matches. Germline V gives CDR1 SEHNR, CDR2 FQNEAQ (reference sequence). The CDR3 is CASSLLASGGPTDTQYF. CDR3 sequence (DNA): TGTGCCAGCAGCTTACTCGCTAGCGGGGGACCCACAGATACGCAGTATTTT.

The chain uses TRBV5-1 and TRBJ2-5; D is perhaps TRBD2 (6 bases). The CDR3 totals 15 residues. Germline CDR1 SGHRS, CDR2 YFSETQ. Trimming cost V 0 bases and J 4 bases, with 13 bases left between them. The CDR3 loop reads CASSLAAGRGETQYF. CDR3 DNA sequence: TGCGCCAGCAGCTTGGCGGCAGGGCGGGGAGAGACCCAGTACTTC.

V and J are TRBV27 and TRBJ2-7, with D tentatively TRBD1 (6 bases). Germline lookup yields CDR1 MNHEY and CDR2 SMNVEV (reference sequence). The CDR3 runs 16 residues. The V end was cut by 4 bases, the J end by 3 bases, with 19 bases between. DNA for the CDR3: TGTGCCAGCAGTTCAATTACAGGGTCCCGGGACTACGAGCAGTACTTC. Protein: CASSSITGSRDYEQYF.

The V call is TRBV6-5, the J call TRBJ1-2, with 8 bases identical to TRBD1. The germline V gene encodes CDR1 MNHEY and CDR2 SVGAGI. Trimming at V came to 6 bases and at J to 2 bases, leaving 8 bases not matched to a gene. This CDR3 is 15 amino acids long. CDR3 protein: CASRTPGGTNYGYTF. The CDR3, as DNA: TGTGCCAGCAGGACCCCAGGGGGCACAAACTATGGCTACACCTTC.

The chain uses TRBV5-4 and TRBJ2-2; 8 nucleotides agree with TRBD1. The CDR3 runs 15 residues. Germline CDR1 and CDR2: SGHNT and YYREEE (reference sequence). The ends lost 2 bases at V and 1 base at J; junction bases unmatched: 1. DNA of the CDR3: TGTGCCAGCAGCTTAGGGACAGGGAACACCGGGGAGCTGTTTTTT. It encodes CASSLGTGNTGELFF.

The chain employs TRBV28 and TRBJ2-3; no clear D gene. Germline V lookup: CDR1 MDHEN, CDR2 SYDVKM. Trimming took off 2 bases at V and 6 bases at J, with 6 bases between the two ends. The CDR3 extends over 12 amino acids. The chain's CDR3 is CASSLPQDTQYF. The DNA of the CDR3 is TGTGCCAGCAGTTTACCCCAGGATACGCAGTATTTT.

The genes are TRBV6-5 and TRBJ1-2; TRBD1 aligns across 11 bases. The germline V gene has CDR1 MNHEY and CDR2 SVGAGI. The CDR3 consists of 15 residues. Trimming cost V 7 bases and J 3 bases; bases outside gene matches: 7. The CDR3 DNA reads TGTGCCAGCACCCAGGACAGGGGGCATTACTATGGCTACACCTTC. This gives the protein CASTQDRGHYYGYTF.

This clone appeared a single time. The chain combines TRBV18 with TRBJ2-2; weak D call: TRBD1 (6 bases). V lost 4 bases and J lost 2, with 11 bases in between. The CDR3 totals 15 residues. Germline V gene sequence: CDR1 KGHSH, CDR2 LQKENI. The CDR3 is CASSRRQANTGELFF. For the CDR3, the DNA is TGTGCCAGCTCACGTCGACAGGCAAACACCGGGGAGCTGTTTTTT. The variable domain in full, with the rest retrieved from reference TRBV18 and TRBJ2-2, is NAGVMQNPRHLVRRRGQEARLRCSPMKGHSHVYWYRQLPEEGLKFMVYLQKENIIDESGMPKERFSAEFPKEGPSILRIQQVVRGDSAAYFCASSRRQANTGELFFGEGSRLTVL.

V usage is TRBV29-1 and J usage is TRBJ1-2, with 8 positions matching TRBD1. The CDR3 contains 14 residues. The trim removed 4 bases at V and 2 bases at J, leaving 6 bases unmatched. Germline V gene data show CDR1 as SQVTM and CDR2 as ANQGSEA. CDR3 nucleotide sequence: TGCAGCGTTGTCCGGTCAGGGGGCAACTATGGCTACACCTTC. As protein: CSVVRSGGNYGYTF.

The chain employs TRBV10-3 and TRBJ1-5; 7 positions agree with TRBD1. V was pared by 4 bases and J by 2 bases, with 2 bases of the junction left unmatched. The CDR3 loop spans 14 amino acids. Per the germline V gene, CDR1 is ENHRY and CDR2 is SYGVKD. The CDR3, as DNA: TGTGCCATCAGTGCTGACAGGGGCAATCAGCCCCAGCATTTT. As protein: CAISADRGNQPQHF.

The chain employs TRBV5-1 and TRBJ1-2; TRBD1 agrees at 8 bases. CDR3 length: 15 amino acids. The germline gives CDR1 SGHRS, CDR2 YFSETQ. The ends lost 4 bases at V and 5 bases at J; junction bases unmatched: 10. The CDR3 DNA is TGCGCCAGCAGCATGCGGACAGGGTTGGGGTATGGCTACACCTTC. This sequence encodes CASSMRTGLGYGYTF.